This T cell receptor beta chain was observed in a study of T cells in localized non-small cell lung cancer. Generated by immunoSEQ multiplex PCR, the TCRdb table keeps only in-frame clones and is missing some. The sample has around 140,000 clones; more than 80% are singletons. The CDR3 has 14 amino acids. V gave up 5 bases and J gave up 3 bases, with 13 bases separating them. Germline CDR1 reads LNHDA; CDR2 reads SQIVND (reference sequence). The receptor was derived from a female donor over 55 with stage I lung adenocarcinoma. The sample in question was peripheral blood, obtained before any cancer treatment. The V gene is TRBV19, the J gene TRBJ1-1; D is perhaps TRBD1 (5 bases). CDR3 sequence (DNA): TGTGCCAGTAGTGGAGGGGAGGCGGACACTGAAGCTTTCTTT. It codes for CASSGGEADTEAFF. The full variable domain, completed using reference TRBV19 and TRBJ1-1, is DGGITQSPKYLFRKEGQNVTLSCEQNLNHDAMYWYRQDPGQGLRLIYYSQIVNDFQKGDIAEGYSVSREKKESFPLTVTSAQKNPTAFYLCASSGGEADTEAFFGQGTRLTVV.